Listed below are T cell receptor beta chains from one sample, sequenced in a study of CD8 T cells in ankylosing spondylitis. MiXCR was run by TCRdb on the 5' RACE reads, yielding one entry per CDR3 protein. The table lists about 190,000 distinct CDR3 sequences, roughly 13% of them singletons. Sample: blood, either unsorted or a sorted T cell fraction (not recorded which). Receptors were obtained from a female donor with ankylosing spondylitis or in good health (not recorded which). Each CDR3 is given with its conserved first and last residue. D genes are given only for firm matches. Clone size is not always given. Where it is, it says once, few, many or a class for expanded clones.

CDR3nt: TGTGCCAGCGGATACGAGCAGTACTTC; CDR3aa: CASGYEQYF; v_gene: TRBV6-5; abundance: many; d_gene: .; j_gene: TRBJ2-7
CDR3nt: TGCGCCAGCAGCCTTTCAGACAGATTGAGTGAAAAACTGTTTTTT; CDR3aa: CASSLSDRLSEKLFF; v_gene: TRBV4-1; abundance: many; d_gene: .; j_gene: TRBJ1-4
CDR3nt: TGTGCCAGCAGCTCTAGCGGGGTCAACACCGGGGAGCTGTTTTTT; CDR3aa: CASSSSGVNTGELFF; v_gene: TRBV7-3; abundance: many; d_gene: TRBD2; j_gene: TRBJ2-2
CDR3nt: TGTGCCAGCAGCTTACAGGGTTCCGGAGACACCATATATTTT; CDR3aa: CASSLQGSGDTIYF; v_gene: TRBV7-2; abundance: many; d_gene: .; j_gene: TRBJ1-3
CDR3nt: TGTGCCAGCAGCCCACGACAGGGGAACCCCTATGGCTACACCTTC; CDR3aa: CASSPRQGNPYGYTF; v_gene: TRBV7-9; abundance: .; d_gene: TRBD1; j_gene: TRBJ1-2
CDR3nt: TGTGCCAGTAGGGGGCTAGCGGTGAACAATGAGCAGTTCTTC; CDR3aa: CASRGLAVNNEQFF; v_gene: TRBV7-6; abundance: .; d_gene: .; j_gene: TRBJ2-1
CDR3nt: TGTGCCAGCAGCGCCCAGGGGGGGAATTTGGAGACCCAGTACTTC; CDR3aa: CASSAQGGNLETQYF; v_gene: TRBV7-3; abundance: once; d_gene: .; j_gene: TRBJ2-5
CDR3nt: TGTGCCAGCAGCTTAACTGGAGACAGGGGTCTCGAGCAGTACTTC; CDR3aa: CASSLTGDRGLEQYF; v_gene: TRBV7-3; abundance: few; d_gene: TRBD1; j_gene: TRBJ2-7
CDR3nt: TGCAGCGCCTTCGGTGCAGAAGCTTTCTTT; CDR3aa: CSAFGAEAFF; v_gene: TRBV20-1; abundance: .; d_gene: .; j_gene: TRBJ1-1
CDR3nt: TGCGCCAGCAGCCCGGACAGGGCCCACAATGAGCAGTTCTTC; CDR3aa: CASSPDRAHNEQFF; v_gene: TRBV5-1; abundance: .; d_gene: TRBD1; j_gene: TRBJ2-1
CDR3nt: TGTGCCAGTATCCCCAATGGAAGGATCCGCTCTGGAAACACCATATATTTT; CDR3aa: CASIPNGRIRSGNTIYF; v_gene: TRBV19; abundance: many; d_gene: .; j_gene: TRBJ1-3
CDR3nt: TGTGCCAGCAGCTTCCTGACAGGGGGAGGGACTGAAGCTTTCTTT; CDR3aa: CASSFLTGGGTEAFF; v_gene: TRBV7-2; abundance: .; d_gene: TRBD1; j_gene: TRBJ1-1
CDR3nt: TGTGCCTGGAGCGCGACTTTGACCGCGAACACTGAAGCTTTCTTT; CDR3aa: CAWSATLTANTEAFF; v_gene: TRBV30; abundance: few; d_gene: .; j_gene: TRBJ1-1
CDR3nt: TGTGCCAGCAGCCAAGAGGTTGCGGTAGCGGGAGGGCCCCGCGAGCAGTACTTC; CDR3aa: CASSQEVAVAGGPREQYF; v_gene: TRBV3-1; abundance: few; d_gene: TRBD2; j_gene: TRBJ2-7
CDR3nt: TGTGCCTGCCACCTTTTTACTAGCGTTGAGCAGTTCTTC; CDR3aa: CACHLFTSVEQFF; v_gene: TRBV30; abundance: .; d_gene: TRBD2; j_gene: TRBJ2-1
CDR3nt: TGCTGTGCTAGAGGGACAGGGAGGGTAGCAATTGATACGCAGTATTTT; CDR3aa: CCARGTGRVAIDTQYF; v_gene: TRBV20-1; abundance: .; d_gene: TRBD1; j_gene: TRBJ2-3
CDR3nt: TGTGCCTGGAGTTCAGGGGCGACCCAGTACTTC; CDR3aa: CAWSSGATQYF; v_gene: TRBV30; abundance: .; d_gene: .; j_gene: TRBJ2-5
CDR3nt: TGTGCCAGCAGCTTAGCGACGGCCTCCTACAATGAGCAGTTCTTC; CDR3aa: CASSLATASYNEQFF; v_gene: TRBV11-2; abundance: .; d_gene: .; j_gene: TRBJ2-1
CDR3nt: TGTGCCAGCAGCCCAAGTTCGGAAGAGACCCAGTACTTC; CDR3aa: CASSPSSEETQYF; v_gene: TRBV9; abundance: many; d_gene: .; j_gene: TRBJ2-5
CDR3nt: TGCGCCAGCAGCTTGTTCGGTCTAGCGGGAGTGGAGGGCCAGCTCTTC; CDR3aa: CASSLFGLAGVEGQLF; v_gene: TRBV5-1; abundance: few; d_gene: TRBD2; j_gene: TRBJ2-1
CDR3nt: TGTGCCAGCAGCCGAGTTTCGGAGACCCAGTACTTC; CDR3aa: CASSRVSETQYF; v_gene: TRBV7-2; abundance: .; d_gene: .; j_gene: TRBJ2-5
CDR3nt: TGCGCCAGCAGCGAACAAGGACAGGGTAGGGACGAGCAGTACTTC; CDR3aa: CASSEQGQGRDEQYF; v_gene: TRBV5-1; abundance: many; d_gene: TRBD1; j_gene: TRBJ2-7
CDR3nt: TGTGCCATCAGTGAGTCAGGGAGCTCTGGGGCCAACGTCCTGACTTTC; CDR3aa: CAISESGSSGANVLTF; v_gene: TRBV10-3; abundance: .; d_gene: .; j_gene: TRBJ2-6
CDR3nt: TGTGCCACCAGTGATGCCTCCCGGGACAGCAATGAGCAGTTCTTC; CDR3aa: CATSDASRDSNEQFF; v_gene: TRBV24-1; abundance: many; d_gene: TRBD1; j_gene: TRBJ2-1
CDR3nt: TGCGCCAGCAGCTGGGACGGAGCGGGAGCTTTGAATGAGCAGTTCTTC; CDR3aa: CASSWDGAGALNEQFF; v_gene: TRBV5-1; abundance: few; d_gene: TRBD2; j_gene: TRBJ2-1
CDR3nt: TGTGCCAGCAACCCGGACAGGGGTACCTATAATTCACCCCTCCACTTT; CDR3aa: CASNPDRGTYNSPLHF; v_gene: TRBV6-2/TRBV6-3; abundance: .; d_gene: TRBD1; j_gene: TRBJ1-6
CDR3nt: TGTGCCATCAGTGTGGGCAGGAATAACTATGGCTACACCTTC; CDR3aa: CAISVGRNNYGYTF; v_gene: TRBV10-3; abundance: .; d_gene: .; j_gene: TRBJ1-2
CDR3nt: TGCGCCAGCAGCTTGGAGGGTCGTCCCACTGAAGCTTTCTTT; CDR3aa: CASSLEGRPTEAFF; v_gene: TRBV5-1; abundance: many; d_gene: .; j_gene: TRBJ1-1
CDR3nt: TGTGCCAGCAGCTACGGACAGGGGCAACGGCCCCAGCATTTT; CDR3aa: CASSYGQGQRPQHF; v_gene: TRBV7-2; abundance: few; d_gene: TRBD1; j_gene: TRBJ1-5
CDR3nt: TGTGCCAGCAGTCAAAGCCGCCCGAGGGGACTAGCGGGCGTAGGCACCGGGGAGCTGTTTTTT; CDR3aa: CASSQSRPRGLAGVGTGELFF; v_gene: TRBV11-2; abundance: .; d_gene: TRBD2; j_gene: TRBJ2-2
CDR3nt: TGTGCCAGCAGCTTAGACCCGGGAGGGCACAATGAGCAGTTCTTC; CDR3aa: CASSLDPGGHNEQFF; v_gene: TRBV7-2; abundance: few; d_gene: TRBD2; j_gene: TRBJ2-1
CDR3nt: TGTGCCAGCAGTTTTCAGGCGGGAGGCGGCTACGAGCAGTACTTC; CDR3aa: CASSFQAGGGYEQYF; v_gene: TRBV27; abundance: .; d_gene: TRBD2; j_gene: TRBJ2-7
CDR3nt: TGTGCCACGGCCGGGCGAGAGGGGAGTGCGAACACCGGGGAGCTGTTTTTT; CDR3aa: CATAGREGSANTGELFF; v_gene: TRBV24-1; abundance: few; d_gene: .; j_gene: TRBJ2-2
CDR3nt: TGTGCCAGCAGCTTGGGGGCGGGAGTTGAGCAGTACTTC; CDR3aa: CASSLGAGVEQYF; v_gene: TRBV5-5; abundance: many; d_gene: TRBD2; j_gene: TRBJ2-7
CDR3nt: TGTGCCAGCAGTGAAGGCTTTAACACCGGGGAGCTGTTTTTT; CDR3aa: CASSEGFNTGELFF; v_gene: TRBV2; abundance: .; d_gene: .; j_gene: TRBJ2-2
CDR3nt: TGCAGTGCTAGAGATTCAGAGGCCTCTGGGTATGGCTACACCTTC; CDR3aa: CSARDSEASGYGYTF; v_gene: TRBV20-1; abundance: few; d_gene: .; j_gene: TRBJ1-2
CDR3nt: TGTGCCAGCAGCTTACGGGACTCCCGGGTCGGTCAGTTCTTC; CDR3aa: CASSLRDSRVGQFF; v_gene: TRBV7-3; abundance: .; d_gene: .; j_gene: TRBJ2-1
CDR3nt: TGTGCCAGTAGTACGACCAATAGGAACACTGAAGCTTTCTTT; CDR3aa: CASSTTNRNTEAFF; v_gene: TRBV19; abundance: many; d_gene: .; j_gene: TRBJ1-1
CDR3nt: TGCAGTGCTAGAGAGAGGGAGAACTATGGCTACACCTTC; CDR3aa: CSARERENYGYTF; v_gene: TRBV20-1; abundance: many; d_gene: .; j_gene: TRBJ1-2
CDR3nt: TGTGCCAGCAGCCAAGATCGCGAGCAGTACTTC; CDR3aa: CASSQDREQYF; v_gene: TRBV14; abundance: many; d_gene: .; j_gene: TRBJ2-7
CDR3nt: TGTGCCAGCGGGGTCGCCGGGGAGCTGTTTTTT; CDR3aa: CASGVAGELFF; v_gene: TRBV27; abundance: few; d_gene: .; j_gene: TRBJ2-2
CDR3nt: TGTGCCAGCAGTTTAAGGATTACGAATACGCAGTATTTT; CDR3aa: CASSLRITNTQYF; v_gene: TRBV12-3/TRBV12-4; abundance: many; d_gene: .; j_gene: TRBJ2-3
CDR3nt: TGTGCCACCAGTGATAACAGAGTAAACACCGGGGAGCTGTTTTTT; CDR3aa: CATSDNRVNTGELFF; v_gene: TRBV24-1; abundance: few; d_gene: .; j_gene: TRBJ2-2
CDR3nt: TGTGCCACCAGCAGGGACTCTTCCTACGAGCAGTACTTC; CDR3aa: CATSRDSSYEQYF; v_gene: TRBV15; abundance: .; d_gene: .; j_gene: TRBJ2-7
CDR3nt: TGTGCCAGCAGCTTAGGGGGTCGGGTTACGGACAATGAGCAGTTCTTC; CDR3aa: CASSLGGRVTDNEQFF; v_gene: TRBV7-6; abundance: many; d_gene: .; j_gene: TRBJ2-1
CDR3nt: TGTGCCAGCAGCTTAGCGGCGGGGCGCACAGATACGCAGTATTTT; CDR3aa: CASSLAAGRTDTQYF; v_gene: TRBV7-8; abundance: few; d_gene: .; j_gene: TRBJ2-3
CDR3nt: TGTGCCAGCAGTTATGGGACAGGGCTAGAGGAGCAGTACTTC; CDR3aa: CASSYGTGLEEQYF; v_gene: TRBV12-3/TRBV12-4; abundance: few; d_gene: TRBD1; j_gene: TRBJ2-7
CDR3nt: TGTGCCAGCAGCCCCTCTGGGGGGCTAGACACTGAAGCTTTCTTT; CDR3aa: CASSPSGGLDTEAFF; v_gene: TRBV9; abundance: many; d_gene: .; j_gene: TRBJ1-1
CDR3nt: TGCAGCGTTGAAGCTGGGACTAGTGGGCGTGAGCAGTTCTTC; CDR3aa: CSVEAGTSGREQFF; v_gene: TRBV29-1; abundance: many; d_gene: TRBD2; j_gene: TRBJ2-1
CDR3nt: TGTGCCAGCAGCGTCCCGGGACACAACAGGCTATTT; CDR3aa: CASSVPGHNRLF; v_gene: TRBV28; abundance: few; d_gene: .; j_gene: TRBJ2-3
CDR3nt: TGCAGTGCTAAGAGACTAGCGGGAAAGGTTGGGTTACACGAGCAGTACTTC; CDR3aa: CSAKRLAGKVGLHEQYF; v_gene: TRBV20-1; abundance: .; d_gene: TRBD2; j_gene: TRBJ2-7
CDR3nt: TGTGCCAGCAGCCTATTAGCGGGAGGGGTAAATGAGCAGTTCTTC; CDR3aa: CASSLLAGGVNEQFF; v_gene: TRBV4-2; abundance: many; d_gene: TRBD2; j_gene: TRBJ2-1
CDR3nt: TGTGCCTGGAGACGGACAGGGGTCTTGGGGCAGTTCTTC; CDR3aa: CAWRRTGVLGQFF; v_gene: TRBV30; abundance: .; d_gene: TRBD1; j_gene: TRBJ2-1
CDR3nt: TGCGCCAGCAGCCGCCGGGACAGGGGGGACGAAAAACTGTTTTTT; CDR3aa: CASSRRDRGDEKLFF; v_gene: TRBV4-3; abundance: few; d_gene: TRBD1; j_gene: TRBJ1-4
CDR3nt: TGTGCCATCACCCGGACTAGCGGAAACAATGAGCAGTTCTTC; CDR3aa: CAITRTSGNNEQFF; v_gene: TRBV10-3; abundance: few; d_gene: TRBD2; j_gene: TRBJ2-1
CDR3nt: TGTGCCTGGGTGGACAGGGCGTCCTACATTGAGCAGTTCTTC; CDR3aa: CAWVDRASYIEQFF; v_gene: TRBV30; abundance: .; d_gene: TRBD1; j_gene: TRBJ2-1
CDR3nt: TGTGCCAGCGTATACTCAGGGACGGATCAGCCCCAGCATTTT; CDR3aa: CASVYSGTDQPQHF; v_gene: TRBV7-9; abundance: .; d_gene: .; j_gene: TRBJ1-5
CDR3nt: TGTGCCAGCAGTCAATTTTTTGCAACTAATGAAAAACTGTTTTTT; CDR3aa: CASSQFFATNEKLFF; v_gene: TRBV5-5; abundance: many; d_gene: .; j_gene: TRBJ1-4